The entry below gives a single TCR gamma chain sequence along with its context. The antigen remains undetermined. Germline CDR1 and CDR2: VENAVY and YDSYNSRV. The CDR3 runs 16 residues. Trimming at V came to 4 bases and at J to 3 bases, leaving 15 bases not matched to a gene. These data belong to a study of Vδ1+ human thymocytes. Whole-study findings and limits: Thymic TRG and TRD repertoires appeared highly polyclonal, with Gaussian CDR3 length distributions. Despite high sort purity, about a fifth of thymic T cell receptor delta sequences were Vdelta2.

Extracted RNA was reverse transcribed into cDNA. Pooled V-gene forward primers with one constant-region reverse primer generated the CDR3 amplicons by multiplex PCR. TCRdb reprocessed the multiplex PCR reads using CATT. The sample includes over 25,000 gamma-chain clones, about 18% of them seen just once. The source of this sequence is a boy in the first two years of life who had congenital heart surgery. The material sequenced was Vdelta1+ gamma-delta thymocytes from the thymus. Subset indicated: FACS-sorted CD3+ TCRalphabeta- TCRVdelta1+ TCRVdelta2- thymocytes. The rearrangement joins TRGV8 to TRGJ1 or TRGJ2. This CDR3 is CATWDPCKPTYYKKLF. The CDR3 nucleotides are TGTGCCACCTGGGACCCCTGCAAACCTACTTATTATAAGAAACTCTTT.